This T cell receptor (beta chain) was recorded in a study of T cell responses to AZD1222 COVID-19 vaccine. Study-wide points: At 160-218 and 743-854, vaccine-associated CD4 TCRs were dominant, and they spanned spike.

Clones were sequenced by immunoSEQ multiplex PCR, and TCRdb holds only the in-frame ones, with some missing. The sample shows about 150,000 clones, approximately 90% of them seen only once. The CDR3 has 17 residues. Germline V gene lookup returns CDR1 SEHNR and CDR2 FQNEAQ (reference sequence). V dropped 5 bases and J dropped 5; count of bases not matched to a gene: 13. On this clone itself: As yet, its antigen is unknown.

The chain uses TRBV7-9 and TRBJ2-1, with 9 bases fitting TRBD1. The receptor was isolated from an adult in good health. This specimen was peripheral blood, taken on day 0 of AZD1222 vaccination. CDR3 coding DNA: TGTGCCAGCAGCCAAGGTCGGGGGACAGGGAGGCACAATGAGCAGTTCTTC. Its protein is CASSQGRGTGRHNEQFF. The whole variable domain, remainder taken from reference TRBV7-9 and TRBJ2-1, is DTGVSQNPRHKITKRGQNVTFRCDPISEHNRLYWYRQTLGQGPEFLTYFQNEAQLEKSRLLSDRFSAERPKGSFSTLEIQRTEQGDSAMYLCASSQGRGTGRHNEQFFGPGTRLTVL.